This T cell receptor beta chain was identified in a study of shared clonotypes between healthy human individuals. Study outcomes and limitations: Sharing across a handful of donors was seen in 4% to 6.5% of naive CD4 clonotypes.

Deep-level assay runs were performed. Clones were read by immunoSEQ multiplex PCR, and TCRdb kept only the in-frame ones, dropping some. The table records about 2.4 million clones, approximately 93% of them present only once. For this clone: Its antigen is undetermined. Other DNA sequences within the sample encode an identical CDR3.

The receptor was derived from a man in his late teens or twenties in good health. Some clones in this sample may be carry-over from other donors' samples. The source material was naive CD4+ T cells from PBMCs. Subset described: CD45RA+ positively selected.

Here the CDR3 reads CASSPGGGQPQHF. CDR3 sequence (DNA): TGTGCCAGCAGCCCCGGGGGGGGTCAGCCCCAGCATTTT. The V gene is TRBV7-9, the J gene TRBJ1-5; TRBD1 might be the D (5 bases). This CDR3 is 13 amino acids long. CDR1 is SEHNR and CDR2 is FQNEAQ in the germline V gene (reference sequence). V was cut by 5 bases and J by 6 bases, with 11 bases left in between.